This T cell receptor (beta chain) is drawn from a study of beta chain features in type 1 diabetes (dated 2018 in TCRdb). With regard to the full study: Mean age, gender distribution, total cell number and subset yield did not differ between patients and healthy donors. Across all samples, almost 110 million sorted cells were examined, and cell number per subset correlated strongly with RNA yield. The study compared the TCRB repertoires of sorted circulating CD4+ T cell subsets in recently diagnosed type 1 diabetes patients with those in matched healthy donors. Whereas all 30 or so donors provided naive and central memory subsets, regulatory and stem cell-like memory subsets were isolated from just 8 patients and roughly 8 healthy donors. Study-level results and caveats: Sequencing cDNA rather than genomic DNA could over-represent highly expressing activated cells, although activation and CD3 levels did not differ between groups. Naive, central memory and regulatory TCRB repertoires appeared to be more similar among patients than among healthy donors. Because the HLA sub-analyses included only small numbers of individuals, any influence of HLA type on TCRB rearrangement was left unresolved. In all four CD4+ subsets, TCRB CDR3 length was moderately but significantly shorter in type 1 diabetes patients. Shorter templates might have been favored by PCR, but patient and control samples were amplified and corrected together, so both groups would have been affected equally by any skew. At VDJ recombination sites, type 1 diabetes patients had fewer insertions and more deleted nucleotides, which implies abnormalities in thymic rearrangement.

From each donor, a single peripheral blood sample of 90 to 150 mL on average was drawn into heparinised tubes. A BD FACSAria II was used to sort naive, central memory, regulatory and stem cell-like memory CD4+ T cells with a panel that included CD45RO, CCR7, CD25, CD127, CD95 and CD27. A purity above 98% was achieved for all sorted populations. PBMCs were separated immediately by Lymphoprep density gradient centrifugation and were stained directly, without being cultured. Samples were stained and sorted in pairs, with one healthy donor and one patient per experiment, so that batch effects were minimized. The junction shows trimming of 0 bases on V and 5 bases on J, and the gene matches do not reach 14 bases of it. Its CDR3 holds 18 amino acids, cysteine through phenylalanine. Just the 54-base CDR3 DNA is kept, in frame starting at base 1. CDR1 and CDR2 were assigned from the germline V gene as SGDLS and YYNGEE.

This clone was seen only a few times. The antigen this receptor binds is unknown. Base qualities are not at hand, and no much larger clone is one base apart. The entire isolated RNA was reverse transcribed using the High Capacity cDNA Reverse Transcription Kit, and thus expressed TCRB transcripts were sequenced. Deep immunoSEQ sequencing was applied to naive, central memory and regulatory T cell samples, giving an average of about 3.4 million total reads per sample. Sorted cells were lysed in RLT buffer, and RNA was extracted using DNase-treated RNeasy Micro or Mini kits according to cell number. To prevent cross-contamination, every cell subset was processed on its own, while patient and healthy donor samples were processed together. Using the immunoSEQ multiplex PCR, TCRB sequences were amplified from cDNA into 87-bp fragments spanning the CDR3 region. Amplicons were sequenced on the Illumina HiSeq platform. The study's own analysis went as follows. Synthetic template baselines were used to correct PCR bias computationally, reads within Hamming distance 2 were collapsed together, and singletons that could not be merged were discarded. Reads were aligned against IMGT so that V, D and J genes, CDR3 length and insertions or deletions at six rearrangement sites could be assigned. Within each subset, clonotype counts were normalized to sorted cell number, and only after that were true diversity and Gini coefficients computed with the tcR R package. Repertoire sharing was quantified using the overlap coefficient calculated on TCRB nucleotide sequences. Out-of-frame TCRB sequences from naive cells were analyzed as a proxy for the pre-selection repertoire. The clones in this table, taken by TCRdb from immuneACCESS, are in-frame only. Not every clone is retained; where verified, under half of the shortfall comes from an unresolved V gene, and the cause of the rest is unknown. The D gene and trimming were derived from the DNA, and the V and J assignments and clone size from that table. The sample table holds over 200,000 clones, of which roughly a tenth were seen once. The top ten constitute about 0.018% of the sample.

The TCR comes from a man aged 25-45 years with type 1 diabetes. The rearranged chain carries TRBV9 and TRBJ2-5; 9 of the junction bases match TRBD2. Source material: naive CD4+ T cells from blood. The cell subset or site label here, explained by the study, means: true naive CD4+ T cells. The DNA sequence is as follows: TGTGCCAGCAGCGTAGAGGGCGGGGGGGGCCTGGGCGGCGAGACCCAGTACTTC. Its translation is CASSVEGGGGLGGETQYF.